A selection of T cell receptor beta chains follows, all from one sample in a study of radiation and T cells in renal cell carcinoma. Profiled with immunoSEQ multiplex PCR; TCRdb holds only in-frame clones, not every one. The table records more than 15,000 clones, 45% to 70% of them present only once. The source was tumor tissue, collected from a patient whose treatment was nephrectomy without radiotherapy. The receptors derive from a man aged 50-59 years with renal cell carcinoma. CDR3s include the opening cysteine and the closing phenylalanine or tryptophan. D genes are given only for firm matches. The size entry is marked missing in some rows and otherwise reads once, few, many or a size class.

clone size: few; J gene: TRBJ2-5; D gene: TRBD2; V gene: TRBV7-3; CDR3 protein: CASTLAGGAGETQYF; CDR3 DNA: TGTGCCAGCACCCTGGCGGGGGGCGCGGGGGAGACCCAGTACTTC
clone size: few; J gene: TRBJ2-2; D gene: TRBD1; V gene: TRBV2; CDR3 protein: CASSGGQANTGELFF; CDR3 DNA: TGTGCCAGCAGTGGGGGACAGGCGAACACCGGGGAGCTGTTTTTT
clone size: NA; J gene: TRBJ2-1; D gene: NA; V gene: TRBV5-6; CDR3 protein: CASSLGPMIYNEQFF; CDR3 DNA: TGTGCCAGCAGCTTGGGACCGATGATCTACAATGAGCAGTTCTTC
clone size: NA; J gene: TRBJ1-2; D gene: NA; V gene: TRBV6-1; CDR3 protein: CASSEVGGWVYYGYTF; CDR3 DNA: TGTGCCAGCAGTGAAGTGGGTGGGTGGGTGTACTATGGCTACACCTTC
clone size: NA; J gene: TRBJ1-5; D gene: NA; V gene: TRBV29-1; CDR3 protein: CSVQLDRGGNQPQHF; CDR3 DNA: TGCAGCGTCCAACTAGATAGGGGCGGCAATCAGCCCCAGCATTTT
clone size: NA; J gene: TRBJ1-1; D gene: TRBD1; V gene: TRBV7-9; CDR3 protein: CASSFPGQGARTEAFF; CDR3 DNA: TGTGCCAGCAGCTTCCCCGGACAGGGGGCGAGAACTGAAGCTTTCTTT
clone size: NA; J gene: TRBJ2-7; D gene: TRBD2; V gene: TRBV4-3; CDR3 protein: CASSQGRGTYEQYF; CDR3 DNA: TGCGCCAGCAGCCAAGGGCGGGGGACCTACGAGCAGTACTTC
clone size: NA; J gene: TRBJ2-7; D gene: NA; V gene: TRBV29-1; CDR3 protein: CSVGGESYEQYF; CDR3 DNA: TGCAGCGTTGGGGGAGAATCCTACGAGCAGTACTTC
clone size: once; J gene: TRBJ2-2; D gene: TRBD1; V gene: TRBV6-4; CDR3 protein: CASSDRRPGQGHGELFF; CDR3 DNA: TGTGCCAGCAGTGACAGGCGGCCGGGACAGGGTCACGGGGAGCTGTTTTTT
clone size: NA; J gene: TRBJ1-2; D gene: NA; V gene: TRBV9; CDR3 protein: CASTFGESDGYTF; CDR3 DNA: TGTGCCAGCACTTTCGGTGAGAGCGATGGCTACACCTTC
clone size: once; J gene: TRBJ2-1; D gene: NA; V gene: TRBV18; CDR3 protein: CASSNQGGVTYNEQFF; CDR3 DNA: TGTGCCAGCTCAAACCAGGGGGGCGTTACCTACAATGAGCAGTTCTTC
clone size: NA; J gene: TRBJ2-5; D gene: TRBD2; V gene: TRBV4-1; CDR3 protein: CASSQALLAGGQETQYF; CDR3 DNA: TGCGCCAGCAGCCAAGCCCTGTTAGCGGGGGGGCAAGAGACCCAGTACTTC
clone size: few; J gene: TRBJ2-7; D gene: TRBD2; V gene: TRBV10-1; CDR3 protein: CASSPGLAGSSYEQYF; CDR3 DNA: TGCGCCAGCAGCCCCGGACTAGCGGGGAGCTCCTACGAGCAGTACTTC
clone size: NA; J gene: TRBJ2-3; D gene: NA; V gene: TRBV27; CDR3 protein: CASSLSGGGTDTQYF; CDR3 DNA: TGTGCCAGCAGTTTATCGGGTGGGGGCACAGATACGCAGTATTTT
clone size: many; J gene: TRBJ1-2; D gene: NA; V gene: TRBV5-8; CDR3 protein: CASSLGSRTSYGYTF; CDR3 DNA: TGTGCCAGCAGCTTGGGATCGAGGACGTCCTATGGCTACACCTTC
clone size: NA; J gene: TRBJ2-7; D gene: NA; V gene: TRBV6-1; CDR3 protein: CASSLLGSSYEQYF; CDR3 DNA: TGTGCCAGCAGTCTGTTGGGGTCATCCTACGAGCAGTACTTC
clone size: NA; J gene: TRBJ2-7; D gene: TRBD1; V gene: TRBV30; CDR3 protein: CAWRDREYEQYF; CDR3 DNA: TGTGCCTGGAGGGACAGGGAATACGAGCAGTACTTC
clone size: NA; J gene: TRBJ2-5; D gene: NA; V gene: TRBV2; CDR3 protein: CASSDVQSLGQTQYF; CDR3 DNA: TGTGCCAGCAGTGATGTACAGAGTCTCGGACAGACCCAGTACTTC
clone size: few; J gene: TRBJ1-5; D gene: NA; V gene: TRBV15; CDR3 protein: CATSSLAEGQPQHF; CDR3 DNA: TGTGCCACCAGCAGCCTCGCGGAGGGTCAGCCCCAGCATTTT
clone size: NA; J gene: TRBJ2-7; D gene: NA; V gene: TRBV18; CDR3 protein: CASSPAPILYEQYF; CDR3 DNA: TGTGCCAGCTCACCGGCCCCCATTCTTTACGAGCAGTACTTC
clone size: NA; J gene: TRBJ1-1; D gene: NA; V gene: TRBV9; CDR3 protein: CASSVGGGTRAEAFF; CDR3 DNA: TGTGCCAGCAGCGTAGGAGGGGGGACACGGGCTGAAGCTTTCTTT
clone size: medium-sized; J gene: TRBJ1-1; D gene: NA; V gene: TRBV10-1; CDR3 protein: CASSEDSGVEAFF; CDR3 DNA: TGCGCCAGCAGTGAGGATTCGGGGGTCGAAGCTTTCTTT
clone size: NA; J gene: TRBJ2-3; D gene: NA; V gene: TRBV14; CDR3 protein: CASSDDYSLSTDTQYF; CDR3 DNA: TGTGCCAGCAGCGACGACTATTCCCTGTCCACAGATACGCAGTATTTT
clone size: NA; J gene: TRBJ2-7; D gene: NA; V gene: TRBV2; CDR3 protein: CASSEDSTGEQYF; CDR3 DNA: TGTGCCAGCAGTGAGGACTCGACCGGGGAGCAGTACTTC
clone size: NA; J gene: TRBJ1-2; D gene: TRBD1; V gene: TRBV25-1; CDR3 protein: CASSAGTGGLGYTF; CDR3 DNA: TGTGCCAGCAGTGCCGGGACAGGGGGCCTGGGCTACACCTTC
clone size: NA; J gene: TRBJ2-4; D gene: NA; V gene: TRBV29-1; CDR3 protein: CSVAIGGAQGIQYF; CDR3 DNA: TGCAGCGTTGCTATCGGCGGGGCGCAGGGCATTCAGTACTTC
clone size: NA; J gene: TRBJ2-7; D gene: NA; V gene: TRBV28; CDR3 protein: CASYTLRGMSYEQYF; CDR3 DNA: TGTGCCAGCTACACCCTCAGAGGCATGTCCTACGAGCAGTACTTC
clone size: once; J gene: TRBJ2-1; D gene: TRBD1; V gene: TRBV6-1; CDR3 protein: CASSVWGQTMNEQFF; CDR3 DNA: TGTGCCAGCAGTGTCTGGGGACAGACGATGAATGAGCAGTTCTTC
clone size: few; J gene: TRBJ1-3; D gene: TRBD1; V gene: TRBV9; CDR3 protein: CASSVGRDRGLSGNTIYF; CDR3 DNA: TGTGCCAGCAGCGTGGGTCGGGACAGGGGGCTTTCTGGAAACACCATATATTTT
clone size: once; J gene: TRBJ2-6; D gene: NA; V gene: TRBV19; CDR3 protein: CASTPLGVGAGANVLTF; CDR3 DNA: TGTGCCAGTACCCCGCTCGGTGTGGGCGCTGGGGCCAACGTCCTGACTTTC
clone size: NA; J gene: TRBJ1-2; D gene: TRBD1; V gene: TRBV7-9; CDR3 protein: CASSQGNLQGAPSGYTF; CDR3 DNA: TGTGCCAGCAGCCAAGGTAACTTACAGGGGGCTCCTTCCGGCTACACCTTC
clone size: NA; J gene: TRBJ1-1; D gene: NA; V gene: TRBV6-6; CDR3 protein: CASSPDGGRGFF; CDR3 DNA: TGTGCCAGCAGTCCCGATGGGGGCCGTGGTTTCTTT
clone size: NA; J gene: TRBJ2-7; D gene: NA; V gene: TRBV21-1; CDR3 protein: CASSTITGTGGRLEQYF; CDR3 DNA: TGTGCCAGCAGCACTATAACAGGGACAGGGGGCCGCTTGGAGCAGTACTTC
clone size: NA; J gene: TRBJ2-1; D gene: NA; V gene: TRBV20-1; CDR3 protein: CSAGRAAGQFF; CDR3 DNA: TGCAGTGCTGGTCGGGCGGCGGGGCAGTTCTTC
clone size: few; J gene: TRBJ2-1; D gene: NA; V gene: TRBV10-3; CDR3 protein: CAISESNRGRDNEQFF; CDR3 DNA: TGTGCCATCAGTGAGTCGAATAGGGGCCGAGACAATGAGCAGTTCTTC
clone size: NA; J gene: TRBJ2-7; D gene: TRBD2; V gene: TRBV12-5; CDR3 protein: CASGLVGAGVPYEQYF; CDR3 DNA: TGTGCTAGTGGTTTGGTAGGCGCGGGAGTTCCCTACGAGCAGTACTTC
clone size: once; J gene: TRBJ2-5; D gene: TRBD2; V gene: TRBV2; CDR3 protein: CASSGAGENDETQYF; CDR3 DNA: TGTGCCAGCAGTGGGGCGGGAGAGAACGATGAGACCCAGTACTTC
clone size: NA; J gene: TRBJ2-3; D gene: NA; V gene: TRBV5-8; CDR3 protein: CASSPVNRITDTQYF; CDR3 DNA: TGTGCCAGCAGCCCGGTAAACAGGATCACAGATACGCAGTATTTT
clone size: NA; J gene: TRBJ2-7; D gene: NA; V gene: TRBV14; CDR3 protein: CASSQARGQEAEQYF; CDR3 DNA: TGTGCCAGCAGCCAAGCTCGCGGTCAAGAGGCCGAGCAGTACTTC
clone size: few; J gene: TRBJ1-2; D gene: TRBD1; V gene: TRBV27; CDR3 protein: CASSFLTGGSYGYTF; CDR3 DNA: TGTGCCAGCAGTTTCCTGACAGGGGGCAGTTATGGCTACACCTTC
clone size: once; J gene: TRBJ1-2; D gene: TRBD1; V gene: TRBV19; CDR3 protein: CASSMEGAWYGYTF; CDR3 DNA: TGTGCCAGTAGTATGGAGGGGGCTTGGTATGGCTACACCTTC
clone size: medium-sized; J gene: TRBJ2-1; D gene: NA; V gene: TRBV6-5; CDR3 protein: CASSFGNEQFF; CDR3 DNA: TGTGCCAGCAGTTTCGGGAATGAGCAGTTCTTC
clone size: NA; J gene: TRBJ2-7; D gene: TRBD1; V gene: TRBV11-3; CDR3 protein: CASSRTGGSSYEQYF; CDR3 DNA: TGTGCCAGCAGCCGGACAGGGGGGAGCTCCTACGAGCAGTACTTC
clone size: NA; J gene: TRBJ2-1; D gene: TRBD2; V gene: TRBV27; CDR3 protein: CASTTSWGREGHDEQFF; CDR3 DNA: TGTGCCAGCACTACGTCGTGGGGGCGGGAGGGCCACGATGAGCAGTTCTTC